This TCR beta chain was identified during a study of blood T cells in healthy people across ages. Turning to the study itself: Template switching captured about one barcoded beta molecule per two T cells. General study results and limits: Naive and antigen-experienced cells were not separated, limiting conclusive comparison.

This clonotype was seen many times. Antigen specificity is unknown. CDR3 length: 15 amino acids. Germline V lookup: CDR1 SGDLS, CDR2 YYNGEE. Trimming cost V 2 bases and J 6 bases, with 15 bases left between them. Next came a second PCR, run for about 6 to 11 cycles, which used a sample-barcoded 5' primer along with a J-beta primer mix. TCRdb recomputed calls from the 5' RACE reads with MiXCR, one row per CDR3 protein. The repertoire holds roughly 800,000 distinct CDR3 sequences, with under 40% as singletons. This chain uses TRBV9 with TRBJ2-4, with TRBD2 as a possible D gene (5 bases). The sequence was obtained from a man aged 18-30 years in good health. What was sequenced was blood. CDR3 sequence reads: CASSVEGTAGNIQYF. CDR3 in DNA: TGTGCCAGCAGCGTCGAGGGAACGGCCGGAAACATTCAGTACTTC.